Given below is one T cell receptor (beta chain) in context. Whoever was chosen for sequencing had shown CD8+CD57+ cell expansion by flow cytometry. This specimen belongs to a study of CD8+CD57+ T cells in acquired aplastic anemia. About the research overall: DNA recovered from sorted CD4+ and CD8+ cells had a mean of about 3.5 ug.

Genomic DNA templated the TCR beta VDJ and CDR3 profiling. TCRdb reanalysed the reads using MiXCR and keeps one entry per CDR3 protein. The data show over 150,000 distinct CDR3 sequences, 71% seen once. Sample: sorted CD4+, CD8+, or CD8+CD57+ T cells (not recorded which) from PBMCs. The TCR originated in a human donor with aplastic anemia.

The DNA for the CDR3 is TGTGCCAGTAGTGAGGGACAGGGGAACACTGAAGCTTTCTTT. It translates to CASSEGQGNTEAFF. This chain uses TRBV19 with TRBJ1-1; 9 bases fit TRBD1. CDR1 is LNHDA, CDR2 SQIVND, per germline (reference sequence). The CDR3 is 14 residues long. V shed 5 bases, J shed 1 base, and the junction held 2 bases outside the gene matches.